The 18 T cell receptor beta chains in this list originate from one sample, sequenced in a study of cytomegalovirus exposure and HLA in healthy donors. The PCR was carried out with 60 Vbeta primers and 13 Jbeta primers. Assay used: immunoSEQ multiplex PCR; TCRdb lists only in-frame clones, some missing. This sample has some 130,000 clones, with 80% found just once. Input material: PBMCs. Every receptor here comes from a middle-aged woman in good health and CMV-seronegative.

V usage is TRBV5-1 and J usage is TRBJ1-1; TRBD1 is a possible D gene (6 bases). The germline CDR1 and CDR2 sequences are SGHRS and YFSETQ. Trimming stripped 4 bases from V and 4 bases from J, with 14 bases between. The CDR3 is 14 residues long. DNA of the CDR3: TGCGCCAGCAGCATAAACCAGGGGCTCACTGAAGCTTTCTTT. It encodes CASSINQGLTEAFF.

The CDR3 reads CASSPGVSYEQYF. The CDR3 region has the DNA TGTGCCAGCAGCCCAGGGGTCTCCTACGAGCAGTACTTC. V is TRBV27 and J is TRBJ2-7; tentatively, D is TRBD1 (6 bases). V shed 6 bases and J shed 0 bases, with 9 bases lying between them. Germline CDR1 reads MNHEY; CDR2 reads SMNVEV (reference sequence). The CDR3 is 13 amino acids.

The chain links TRBV9 to TRBJ2-4, with a tentative D call TRBD2 (6 bases). V was pared by 0 bases and J by 5 bases, with 21 bases between. Per the germline V gene, CDR1 is SGDLS and CDR2 is YYNGEE. This CDR3 is built from 18 residues. CDR3: CASSVEIRPEWEENIQYF. The CDR3, as DNA: TGTGCCAGCAGCGTAGAAATCCGCCCGGAGTGGGAGGAAAACATTCAGTACTTC.

As for this clone: The sample carries other DNA sequences with the same CDR3. V gene TRBV5-1 combines with J gene TRBJ1-3; 7 bases are a match to TRBD1. CDR3 length: 15 amino acids. The junction had 5 bases not matched to a gene; V was cut back by 4 bases and J by 1 base. Germline V gene lookup returns CDR1 SGHRS and CDR2 YFSETQ. The CDR3 nucleotides read TGCGCCAGCAGCCTAGCGGGACAGTCTGGAAACACCATATATTTT. Translating it yields CASSLAGQSGNTIYF.

The genes are TRBV6-1 and TRBJ2-7; TRBD1 is a possible D gene (6 bases). V was trimmed by 5 bases and J by 0 bases, leaving 11 bases between them. This CDR3 has 14 residues. Germline-derived CDR1 and CDR2 are MNHNS and SASEGT. The CDR3: CASSRTVPSYEQYF. The DNA for the CDR3 is TGTGCCAGCAGTCGGACAGTGCCCTCCTACGAGCAGTACTTC.

The rearrangement joins TRBV6-1 to TRBJ2-3, with 10 bases identical to TRBD1. Germline loops: CDR1 MNHNS, CDR2 SASEGT. The CDR3 consists of 15 residues. Trimming took 4 bases from V and 4 from J; bases not matched to a gene: 5. CDR3 sequence (DNA): TGTGCCAGCAGTGGGGAGACAGGGGGCCCAGATACGCAGTATTTT. This codes for CASSGETGGPDTQYF.

The chain joins TRBV4-1 to TRBJ1-2, with TRBD1 matching over 10 bases. CDR1 is MGHRA and CDR2 is YSYEKL in the germline V gene. V shed 6 bases and J 5 bases; nucleotides not matched to a gene: 9. CDR3 length equals 15 residues. DNA of the CDR3: TGCGCCAGCAGTGAAAAGACGGGACAGGGGTATGGCTACACCTTC. Encoded protein: CASSEKTGQGYGYTF.

The V call is TRBV29-1, the J call TRBJ2-5, with 7 positions matching TRBD2. CDR1 and CDR2 from the germline V gene are SQVTM and ANQGSEA. The CDR3 consists of 13 residues. The V and J ends lost 6 bases and 5 bases, in that order; junction bases with no gene match: 9. Here the CDR3 DNA reads TGCAGCGTCGCCACTAGCGCCGGGGAGACCCAGTACTTC. Translated: CSVATSAGETQYF.

The chain links TRBV7-2 to TRBJ1-3; D is uncertain. Per germline, CDR1 SGHTA and CDR2 FQGNSA. V lost 5 bases to trimming and J lost 0 bases, with 11 bases between them. The CDR3 has 15 amino acids. DNA of the CDR3: TGTGCCAGCAGCAGGGAGCGGGGCTCTGGAAACACCATATATTTT. This sequence encodes CASSRERGSGNTIYF.

The V and J genes are TRBV14 and TRBJ2-3; 9 positions agree with TRBD1. Trimming removed 3 bases from V and 1 base from J; junction bases left unmatched: 2. Germline CDR1 reads SGHDN; CDR2 reads FVKESK. The CDR3 contains 15 residues. The CDR3 loop is CASSHRTGGTDTQYF. The DNA of the CDR3 is TGTGCCAGCAGCCACCGGACAGGGGGCACAGATACGCAGTATTTT.

The chain couples TRBV27 to TRBJ2-5, with 10 bases that match TRBD1. The J call could be wrong; TRBJ2-7 is a better fit for the DNA end. This CDR3 has 14 amino acids. Germline V CDR1 and CDR2: MNHEY, SMNVEV (reference sequence). The CDR3, as DNA: TGTGCCAGCAACGACAGGGGGCCATCCTACGAGCAGTACTTC. Its protein product is CASNDRGPSYEQYF.

This rearrangement joins TRBV7-3 to TRBJ1-1; TRBD1 might be the D (6 bases). V lost 4 bases to trimming and J lost 6 bases, with 12 bases between them. There are 13 residues in the CDR3. Germline V gene sequence: CDR1 SGHTA, CDR2 FQGTGA. CDR3 sequence (DNA): TGTGCCAGCAGCTCAGGGGTTAACGCTGAAGCTTTCTTT. It is translated as CASSSGVNAEAFF.

This clone showed up just a few times. This rearrangement joins TRBV5-1 to TRBJ2-1; the D is unclear. The CDR3 runs to 12 residues. Between the trimmed V and J ends, which lost 3 bases and 9 bases, there was a span of 10 bases. Germline CDR1 is SGHRS and CDR2 is YFSETQ. For the CDR3, the DNA is TGCGCCAGCAGCTCTAGTGTTCGTGAGCAGTTCTTC. This gives the protein CASSSSVREQFF. Full variable domain (missing parts from reference TRBV5-1 and TRBJ2-1): KAGVTQTPRYLIKTRGQQVTLSCSPISGHRSVSWYQQTPGQGLQFLFEYFSETQRNKGNFPGRFSGRQFSNSRSEMNVSTLELGDSALYLCASSSSVREQFFGPGTRLTVL.

The gene calls are TRBV19 and TRBJ1-2; D may be TRBD1 (5 bases). This CDR3 is built from 15 residues. Trimming removed 3 bases from V and 0 bases from J, with 11 bases in between. CDR1 is LNHDA, CDR2 SQIVND, per germline (reference sequence). CDR3 bases: TGTGCCAGTAGTATCCAGGGCTCAGCTAACTATGGCTACACCTTC. It codes for CASSIQGSANYGYTF.

This chain uses TRBV12-5 with TRBJ1-4, with TRBD1 matching 7 bases. This CDR3 spans 17 amino acids. V dropped 3 bases and J dropped 7; count of bases not matched to a gene: 14. Germline V lookup: CDR1 LGHNT, CDR2 FRNRAP. The CDR3 spells CASGFTLRRGVGEKLFF. Written as DNA, the CDR3 is TGTGCTAGTGGTTTCACCCTACGCAGGGGGGTTGGTGAAAAACTGTTTTTT. The full variable domain, with the rest looked up from reference TRBV12-5 and TRBJ1-4, is DARVTQTPRHKVTEMGQEVTMRCQPILGHNTVFWYRQTMMQGLELLAYFRNRAPLDDSGMPKDRFSAEMPDATLATLKIQPSEPRDSAVYFCASGFTLRRGVGEKLFFGSGTQLSVL.

This clone was counted a few times. The genes are TRBV11-2 and TRBJ2-7; D gene uncertain. The CDR3 consists of 12 residues. Trimming shortened V by 3 bases and J by 7 bases, and 10 bases separated the two germline ends. The V gene's germline CDR1 is SGHAT and CDR2 FQNNGV. The DNA of the CDR3 is TGTGCCAGCAGCTTCTTGGGCCGGGAGCAGTACTTC. Protein sequence: CASSFLGREQYF. Full variable domain (outside the CDR3, taken from reference TRBV11-2 and TRBJ2-7): EAGVAQSPRYKIIEKRQSVAFWCNPISGHATLYWYQQILGQGPKLLIQFQNNGVVDDSQLPKDRFSAERLKGVDSTLKIQPAKLEDSAVYLCASSFLGREQYFGPGTRLTVT.

This clone was recorded once. This chain joins TRBV27 and TRBJ1-4, with a tentative D call TRBD1 (5 bases). With 3 bases removed from V and 8 bases from J, the gap between germline ends came to 16 bases. Germline V lookup: CDR1 MNHEY, CDR2 SMNVEV (reference sequence). CDR3 length equals 15 residues. DNA for the CDR3: TGTGCCAGCAGTTTCCTCAGGGCGCCCGGCGAAAAACTGTTTTTT. As protein: CASSFLRAPGEKLFF.

V usage is TRBV7-2 and J usage is TRBJ2-7, with 8 positions matching TRBD1. The V gene's germline CDR1 is SGHTA and CDR2 FQGNSA. The ends lost 0 bases at V and 1 base at J; junction bases unmatched: 20. CDR3 length: 21 amino acids. The chain's CDR3 is CASSLAPDRQGYPPKSYEQYF. CDR3 sequence (DNA): TGTGCCAGCAGCTTAGCCCCCGATCGACAGGGGTATCCCCCAAAGTCCTACGAGCAGTACTTC.